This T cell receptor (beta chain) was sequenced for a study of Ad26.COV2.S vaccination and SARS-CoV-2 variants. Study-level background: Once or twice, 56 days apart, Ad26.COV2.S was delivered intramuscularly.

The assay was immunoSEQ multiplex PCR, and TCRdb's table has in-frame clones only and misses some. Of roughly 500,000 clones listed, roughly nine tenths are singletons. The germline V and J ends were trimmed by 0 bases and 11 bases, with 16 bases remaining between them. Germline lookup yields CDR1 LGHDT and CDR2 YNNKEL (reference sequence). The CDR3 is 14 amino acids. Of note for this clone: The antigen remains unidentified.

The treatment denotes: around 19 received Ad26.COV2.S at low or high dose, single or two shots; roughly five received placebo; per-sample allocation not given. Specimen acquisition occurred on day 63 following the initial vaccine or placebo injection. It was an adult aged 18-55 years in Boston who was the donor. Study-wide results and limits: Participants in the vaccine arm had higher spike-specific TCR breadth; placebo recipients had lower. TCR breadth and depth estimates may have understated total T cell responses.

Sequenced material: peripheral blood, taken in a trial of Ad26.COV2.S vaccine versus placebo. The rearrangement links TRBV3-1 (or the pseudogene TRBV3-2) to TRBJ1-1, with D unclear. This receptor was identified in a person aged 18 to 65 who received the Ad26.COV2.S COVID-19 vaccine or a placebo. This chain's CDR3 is CASSQDSSIRRAFF. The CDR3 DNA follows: TGTGCCAGCAGCCAAGATAGTTCCATAAGGCGGGCTTTCTTT.